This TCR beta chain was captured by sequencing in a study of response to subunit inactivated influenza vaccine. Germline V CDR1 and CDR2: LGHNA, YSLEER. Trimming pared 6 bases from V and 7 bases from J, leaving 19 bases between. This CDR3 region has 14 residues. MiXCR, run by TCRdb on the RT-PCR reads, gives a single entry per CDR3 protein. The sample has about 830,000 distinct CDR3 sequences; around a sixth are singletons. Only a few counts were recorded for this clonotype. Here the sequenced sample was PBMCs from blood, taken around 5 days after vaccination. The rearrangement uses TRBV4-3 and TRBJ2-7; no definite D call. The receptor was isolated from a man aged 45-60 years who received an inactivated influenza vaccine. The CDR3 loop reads CASRSQVFSKEQYF. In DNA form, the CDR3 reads TGCGCCAGCAGATCCCAGGTCTTTTCTAAGGAGCAGTACTTC.